This entry features one TCR beta chain sequence. Per the original methods: From reference gene primer amplification, estimates of nucleated cell counts were derived. Sequencing used immunoSEQ multiplex PCR; TCRdb keeps in-frame clones, though not all of them. The DNA gave D and trimming, while V, J and clone size come from that table. The sample contains over 200,000 clones, roughly 87% of which appear only once. After removal of 8 bases from V and 5 bases from J, the junction contained 6 bases not matched to a gene. The CDR3 covers 15 residues. Per germline, CDR1 MNHEY and CDR2 SVGAGI. The entry originates in a study of blood T cell repertoires in COVID-19. On the study more broadly: Samples of COVID-19 (acute and convalescent) were obtained from the United States, Italy and Spain. PBMCs, B-cell-depleted T cells, or T cells were the source of the cDNA or gDNA that made up the material.

The chain has TRBV6-5 and TRBJ2-1; 13 bases align to TRBD2. What was sequenced was peripheral blood. The TCR comes from a man between 40 and 49 years old with active or convalescent COVID-19. CDR3 nucleotides: TGTGCCAGCTCATTCGGGACTAGCGGGGACAATGAGCAGTTCTTC. This translates into CASSFGTSGDNEQFF.